This entry features one TCR beta chain sequence. The authors ran a second PCR of 7 to 11 cycles using a sample-barcoded 5' primer and a J-beta primer mix. TCRdb reprocessed the 5' RACE reads with MiXCR, giving one entry per CDR3 protein. This table has over 500,000 distinct CDR3 sequences, 25% to 35% appearing once. The sample is drawn from a study of blood T cells in healthy people across ages. This CDR3 is built from 13 residues. Germline values: CDR1 LNHNV, CDR2 YYDKDF (reference sequence). These sequences were also reported in another study, on T cells of mothers and their children.

This sequence originates from a boy aged 2 to 10 in good health. The chain uses TRBV15 and TRBJ2-5, with TRBD2 identical over 7 bases. The assigned J gene may be wrong: the sequence end matches TRBJ2-7 better. The sample comprised blood. CDR3 in amino acids: CATSSGTNYEQYF. CDR3 sequence (DNA): TGTGCCACCAGCAGTGGGACTAACTACGAGCAGTACTTC.